Presented here are 9 T cell receptor beta chains from one specimen sequenced in a study of technical replicates of blood from a handful of donors. Some clones are missing from TCRdb's copy, which holds only in-frame ones; the method was immunoSEQ multiplex PCR. The sample contains under 85,000 clones, more than 90% of which appear only once. The specimen sequenced was T cells isolated from PBMCs. These receptor sequences come from a human donor in good health. Some clones in this sample may be carry-over from other donors' samples.

The chain couples TRBV4-1 to TRBJ2-3, with D possibly matching TRBD2 (5 bases). The V and J ends lost 2 bases and 2 bases respectively, with 14 bases between them. This CDR3 is built from 16 residues. Germline V gene sequence: CDR1 MGHRA, CDR2 YSYEKL. As DNA, the CDR3 is TGCGCCAGCAGCCAACTAGGGAGCCTTCACACAGATACGCAGTATTTT. Protein product: CASSQLGSLHTDTQYF.

This rearrangement joins TRBV27 to TRBJ2-1; 10 nucleotides agree with TRBD2. V lost 0 bases to trimming and J lost 9 bases; unmatched junction nucleotides: 5. CDR1 is MNHEY and CDR2 is SMNVEV in the germline V gene (reference sequence). The CDR3 has 15 amino acids. The CDR3 sequence is CASSLSVAGGPEQFF. The CDR3 region has the DNA TGTGCCAGCAGTTTATCAGTAGCGGGAGGTCCTGAGCAGTTCTTC.

J is TRBJ2-2 and V is TRBV11-2; 13 positions agree with TRBD2. The V gene end was trimmed by 5 bases and the J gene end by 7 bases; junction bases not matched to a gene: 7. The CDR3 extends over 16 amino acids. CDR1 and CDR2 (germline): SGHAT, FQNNGV. The CDR3 nucleotides read TGTGCCAGCAGCCCGACTAGCGGGAGGCGGAACGGGGAGCTGTTTTTT. Protein product: CASSPTSGRRNGELFF.

The chain joins TRBV6-1 to TRBJ2-7; D not resolved. The V end was cut by 5 bases, the J end by 0 bases, with 11 bases between. Germline V gene lookup returns CDR1 MNHNS and CDR2 SASEGT. The CDR3 consists of 14 residues. CDR3 region: CASSRPGASYEQYF. In DNA form, the CDR3 reads TGTGCCAGCAGTCGCCCAGGTGCCTCCTACGAGCAGTACTTC.

This clone is a singleton in its sample. The chain uses TRBV5-4 and TRBJ2-3; D perhaps matches TRBD2 (5 bases). Germline loops: CDR1 SGHNT, CDR2 YYREEE (reference sequence). V lost 0 bases, J lost 1 base, and 9 bases lay in between. CDR3 length equals 15 residues. The chain's CDR3 is CASSLGGAGTDTQYF. The CDR3 nucleotides read TGTGCCAGCAGCTTGGGGGGAGCCGGCACAGATACGCAGTATTTT. Looking up the rest from reference TRBV5-4 and TRBJ2-3 gives the full variable domain: ETGVTQSPTHLIKTRGQQVTLRCSSQSGHNTVSWYQQALGQGPQFIFQYYREEENGRGNFPPRFSGLQFPNYSSELNVNALELDDSALYLCASSLGGAGTDTQYFGPGTRLTVL.

In nucleotides, the CDR3 is TGTGCCAGCAGCGTCGCCAGGGGGGATGAGCAGTTCTTC. Its translation: CASSVARGDEQFF. The chain combines TRBV9 with TRBJ2-1; D may be TRBD1 (7 bases). This CDR3 has 13 amino acids. Looked up from germline, CDR1 is SGDLS and CDR2 is YYNGEE. Trimming took off 2 bases at V and 8 bases at J, with 11 bases between the two ends.

This chain uses TRBV6-1 with TRBJ2-7; 10 nucleotides line up with TRBD2. Per the germline V gene, CDR1 is MNHNS and CDR2 is SASEGT. The CDR3 contains 17 residues. J lost 0 bases, V lost 1 base, and 6 bases had no gene match. CDR3 protein: CASSEGLAGVSSYEQYF. The CDR3 nucleotides read TGTGCCAGCAGTGAAGGGCTAGCGGGAGTAAGCTCCTACGAGCAGTACTTC.

The V call is TRBV6-1, the J call TRBJ1-5; the D is unclear. CDR1 and CDR2 (germline): MNHNS, SASEGT. Trimming took off 3 bases at V and 4 bases at J, with 10 bases between the two ends. The CDR3 covers 14 residues. Here the CDR3 DNA reads TGTGCCAGCAGTGAGCGCGGGGATAATCAGCCCCAGCATTTT. Translated: CASSERGDNQPQHF.

The table lists this clone with a count of one. The V gene is TRBV9, the J gene TRBJ2-1, with 11 bases aligning to TRBD2. J lost 8 bases, V lost 0 bases, and 4 bases had no gene match. The CDR3 has 15 amino acids. Germline assignment: CDR1 SGDLS and CDR2 YYNGEE. The CDR3 region has the DNA TGTGCCAGCAGCGTAGCTCTACTAGCGGGAGATGAGCAGTTCTTC. Its protein product is CASSVALLAGDEQFF.